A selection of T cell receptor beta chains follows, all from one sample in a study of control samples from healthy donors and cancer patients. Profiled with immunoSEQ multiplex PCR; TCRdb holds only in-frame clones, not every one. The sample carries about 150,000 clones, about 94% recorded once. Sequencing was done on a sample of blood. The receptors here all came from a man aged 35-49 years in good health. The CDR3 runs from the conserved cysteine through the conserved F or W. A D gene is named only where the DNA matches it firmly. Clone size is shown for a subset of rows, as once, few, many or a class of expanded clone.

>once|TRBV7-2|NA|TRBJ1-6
CASSFRQVDSPLHF
TGTGCCAGCAGCTTCCGACAGGTTGATTCACCCCTCCACTTT
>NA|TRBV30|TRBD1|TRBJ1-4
CAWSGDRGLGEKLFF
TGTGCCTGGAGCGGGGACAGGGGGCTCGGTGAAAAACTGTTTTTT
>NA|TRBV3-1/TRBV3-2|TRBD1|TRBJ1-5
CATSQGGEQPQHF
TGTGCCACCTCGCAGGGGGGCGAGCAGCCCCAGCATTTT
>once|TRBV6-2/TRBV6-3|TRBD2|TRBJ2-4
CASSSTSGGALNIQYF
TGTGCCAGCAGTTCCACTAGCGGGGGGGCGTTAAACATTCAGTACTTC
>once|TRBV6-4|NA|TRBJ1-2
CASSDSGAGYGYTF
TGTGCCAGCAGTGACTCGGGGGCGGGATATGGCTACACCTTC
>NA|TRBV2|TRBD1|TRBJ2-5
CASSEAWRQGQETQYF
TGTGCCAGCAGTGAAGCCTGGAGACAGGGACAAGAGACCCAGTACTTC
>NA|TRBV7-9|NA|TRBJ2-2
CASSSLGQTNTGELFF
TGTGCCAGCAGCTCCCTGGGGCAGACGAACACCGGGGAGCTGTTTTTT
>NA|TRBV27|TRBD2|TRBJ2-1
CASRPSGGSYNEQFF
TGTGCCAGCAGACCCAGCGGGGGCTCCTACAATGAGCAGTTCTTC
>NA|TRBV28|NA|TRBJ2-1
CASSLLGSFNEQFF
TGTGCCAGCAGTTTACTAGGGTCATTCAATGAGCAGTTCTTC
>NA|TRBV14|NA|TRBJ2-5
CASSPGGQETQYF
TGTGCCAGCAGCCCCGGGGGCCAAGAGACCCAGTACTTC
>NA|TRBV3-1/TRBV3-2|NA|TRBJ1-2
CASSFRGFGGYTF
TGTGCCAGCAGCTTCCGGGGGTTTGGTGGCTACACCTTC
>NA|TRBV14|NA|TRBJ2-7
CASSQDPYEQYF
TGTGCCAGCAGCCAAGATCCCTACGAGCAGTACTTC
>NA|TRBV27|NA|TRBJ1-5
CASSWDSNQPQHF
TGTGCCAGCTCCTGGGACAGCAATCAGCCCCAGCATTTT
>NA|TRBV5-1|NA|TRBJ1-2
CASSPKGPDSGDGYTF
TGCGCCAGCAGCCCCAAGGGTCCGGATTCTGGAGATGGCTACACCTTC
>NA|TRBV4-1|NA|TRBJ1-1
CASSGSPLTEAFF
TGCGCCAGCAGTGGGAGCCCCCTCACTGAAGCTTTCTTT
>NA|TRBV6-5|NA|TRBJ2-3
CASGGSNPSTDTQYF
TGTGCCAGCGGGGGGAGTAATCCTAGCACAGATACGCAGTATTTT
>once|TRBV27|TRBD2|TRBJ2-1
CASSDGGYSYNEQFF
TGTGCCAGCAGTGACGGGGGGTACTCCTACAATGAGCAGTTCTTC
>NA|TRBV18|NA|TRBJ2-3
CASSPPTSNPSTDTQYF
TGTGCCAGCTCACCTCCCACCAGTAATCCTAGCACAGATACGCAGTATTTT
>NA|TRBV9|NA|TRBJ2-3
CASSVALNRVTDTQYF
TGTGCCAGCAGCGTAGCTCTTAACAGGGTCACAGATACGCAGTATTTT
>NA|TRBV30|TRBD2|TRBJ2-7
CAWAPYSGGEQYF
TGTGCCTGGGCCCCCTATAGCGGGGGCGAGCAGTACTTC
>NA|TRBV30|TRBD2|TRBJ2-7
CAWSVKTSGSYEQYF
TGTGCCTGGAGCGTTAAGACTAGCGGATCCTACGAGCAGTACTTC
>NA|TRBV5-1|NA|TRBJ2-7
CASSLSRGAYEQYF
TGCGCCAGCAGCTTGAGCAGAGGAGCCTACGAGCAGTACTTC
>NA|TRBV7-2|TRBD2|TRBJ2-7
CASSWTSGSYEQYF
TGTGCCAGCAGCTGGACTAGCGGATCCTACGAGCAGTACTTC
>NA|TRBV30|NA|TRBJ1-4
CAWRTDNEKLFF
TGTGCCTGGAGGACAGATAATGAAAAACTGTTTTTT
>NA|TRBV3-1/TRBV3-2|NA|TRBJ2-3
CASSQGRVARASTDTQYF
TGTGCCAGCAGCCAAGGAAGGGTGGCCAGGGCTAGCACAGATACGCAGTATTTT
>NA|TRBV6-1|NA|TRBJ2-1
CASSEAGGREPWFF
TGTGCCAGCAGTGAAGCTGGGGGGCGAGAACCTTGGTTCTTC
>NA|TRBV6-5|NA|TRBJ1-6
CASRWGPNSPLHF
TGTGCCAGCCGGTGGGGACCTAATTCACCCCTCCACTTT
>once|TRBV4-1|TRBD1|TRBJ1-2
CASSQVGQNYGYTF
TGCGCCAGCAGCCAAGTGGGACAGAACTATGGCTACACCTTC
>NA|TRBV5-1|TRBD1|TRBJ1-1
CASSLVGDSYMNTEAFF
TGCGCCAGCAGCTTGGTGGGGGACAGCTACATGAACACTGAAGCTTTCTTT
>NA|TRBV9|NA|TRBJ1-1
CASSVEGGVDTEAFF
TGTGCCAGCAGCGTCGAGGGAGGTGTTGACACTGAAGCTTTCTTT
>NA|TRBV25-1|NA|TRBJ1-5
CASSEGGGPQHF
TGTGCCAGCAGTGAAGGTGGAGGGCCCCAGCATTTT
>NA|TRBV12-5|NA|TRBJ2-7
CASGQMVGGEQYF
TGTGCTAGTGGTCAAATGGTCGGGGGCGAGCAGTACTTC
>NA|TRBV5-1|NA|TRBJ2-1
CASTLGGGLSYNEQFF
TGCGCCAGCACCCTAGGAGGGGGGCTCTCCTACAATGAGCAGTTCTTC
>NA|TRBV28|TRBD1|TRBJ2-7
CASSQGTGYHEQYF
TGTGCCAGCAGTCAAGGGACAGGGTACCACGAGCAGTACTTC
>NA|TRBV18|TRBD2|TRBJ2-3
CASSPLSGGGTDTQYF
TGTGCCAGCTCACCATTAAGCGGGGGGGGCACAGATACGCAGTATTTT
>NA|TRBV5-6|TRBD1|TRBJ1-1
CASSPGQGLRTEAFF
TGTGCCAGCAGCCCCGGACAGGGCCTAAGGACTGAAGCTTTCTTT
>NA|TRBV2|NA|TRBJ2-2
CASSVTRANGELFF
TGTGCCAGCAGTGTTACCAGGGCCAACGGGGAGCTGTTTTTT
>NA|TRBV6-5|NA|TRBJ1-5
CASSYGKGNNQPQHF
TGTGCCAGCAGTTATGGCAAAGGGAATAATCAGCCCCAGCATTTT
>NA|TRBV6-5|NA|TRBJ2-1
CASSPGPPGNNEQFF
TGTGCCAGCAGTCCCGGGCCCCCGGGGAACAATGAGCAGTTCTTC
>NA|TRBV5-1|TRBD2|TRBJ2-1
CASSLDGGEDEQFF
TGCGCCAGCAGCTTGGATGGGGGGGAGGATGAGCAGTTCTTC
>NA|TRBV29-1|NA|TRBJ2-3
CSVFLTDTQYF
TGCAGCGTTTTCCTTACAGATACGCAGTATTTT
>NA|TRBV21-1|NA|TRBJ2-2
CASRRLRNTGELFF
TGTGCCAGCAGGAGACTTAGAAACACCGGGGAGCTGTTTTTT
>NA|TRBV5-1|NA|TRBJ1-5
CASSWRGAVGQPQHF
TGCGCCAGCAGCTGGAGGGGGGCGGTGGGTCAGCCCCAGCATTTT
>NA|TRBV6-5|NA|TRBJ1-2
CASSYSTAPGPGYTF
TGTGCCAGCAGTTACTCGACAGCGCCCGGTCCAGGCTACACCTTC
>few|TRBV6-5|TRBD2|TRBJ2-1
CASSFAGRAYNEQFF
TGTGCCAGCAGTTTCGCCGGGAGGGCCTACAATGAGCAGTTCTTC
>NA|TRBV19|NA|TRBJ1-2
CASTSQGNYGYTF
TGTGCCAGTACCTCACAGGGTAACTATGGCTACACCTTC
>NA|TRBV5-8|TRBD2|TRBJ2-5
CASSSRKTSGGLQETQYF
TGTGCCAGCAGCTCGCGGAAGACTAGCGGGGGGCTCCAAGAGACCCAGTACTTC
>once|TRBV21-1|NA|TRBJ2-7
CASSAYRGKSSYEQYF
TGTGCCAGCAGCGCGTACAGGGGTAAAAGCTCCTACGAGCAGTACTTC
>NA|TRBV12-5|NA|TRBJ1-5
CASGKGDYSNQPQHF
TGTGCTAGTGGAAAGGGTGATTATAGCAATCAGCCCCAGCATTTT
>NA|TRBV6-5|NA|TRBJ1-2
CASRISNNYGYTF
TGTGCCAGCAGGATATCAAATAACTATGGCTACACCTTC
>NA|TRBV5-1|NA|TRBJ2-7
CASSLDSPRSYEQYF
TGCGCCAGCAGCTTAGACTCACCACGCTCCTACGAGCAGTACTTC
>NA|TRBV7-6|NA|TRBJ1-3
CASSLNPASSGNTIYF
TGTGCCAGCAGCTTGAATCCGGCGAGCTCTGGAAACACCATATATTTT
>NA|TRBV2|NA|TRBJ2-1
CASSEMRGGHNEQFF
TGTGCCAGCAGTGAAATGAGGGGGGGCCACAATGAGCAGTTCTTC
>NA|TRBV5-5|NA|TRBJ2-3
CASSLNHDTQYF
TGTGCCAGCAGCTTGAACCACGATACGCAGTATTTT